The 9 T cell receptor beta chains presented below share a single source sample, sequenced in a study of regulatory T cells in long-lasting Graves disease (dated by TCRdb to the early 2020s). The time point label corresponds to: newly diagnosed GD, antithyroid drugs for less than 3 months. For both TCR sequencing and RNA sequencing, RNA was extracted from PBMCs in TRIzol. Library creation used multiplex PCR. Sequencing instrument: Illumina HiSeq 4000. To build TCR beta libraries, CDR3 regions were amplified by Arm-PCR using iRepertoire HTBI primers. Using fastp trimming at Q25 and MiXCR clonotype assembly, TCRdb reanalyzed the public sequencing data and kept in-frame beta chains. Rows are combined by CDR3 protein, so each entry shows the most common genes and DNA. Recorded for this sample are 440,000 or so distinct CDR3 sequences; about 15% of them occurred a single time. The ten largest clonotypes hold 16% of the sample.

This same sample was also part of a study on T cells in Graves' hyperthyroidism and ophthalmopathy.

The source was peripheral blood mononuclear cells (PBMCs), collected at new diagnosis, from a patient treated with antithyroid drugs. All receptors derive from a woman aged 25 to 39 with Graves disease. Donor details come from another sample of the same person, matched by shared clones.

In the case of this clonotype: The likely explanation is a read error, given a far larger clone one base away. V is TRBV11-2 and J is TRBJ2-5; D might be TRBD1 or TRBD2, each matching 5 bases. The J call may be wrong; the DNA end is better matched by TRBJ2-1. The CDR3 extends over 13 amino acids. Germline CDR1 reads SGHAT; CDR2 reads FQNNGV. The CDR3, as DNA: TGTGCCAGCAGCTTAGATGTCGAGGGGAGGCAGTTCTTC. Residues: CASSLDVEGRQFF.

Of note for this clonotype: Just one base apart from a much larger clone, this may be a read error. The rearrangement uses TRBV3-1 and TRBJ2-1; 9 bases match TRBD2. V dropped 3 bases and J dropped 5; count of bases not matched to a gene: 2. The CDR3 extends over 14 amino acids. Looked up from germline, CDR1 is LGHDT and CDR2 is YNNKEL (reference sequence). The CDR3: CASSQASGDNEQFF. The CDR3, as DNA: TGTGCCAGCAGCCAGGCTAGCGGGGACAATGAGCAGTTCTTC.

There are a few counts of this clonotype. A read error may be the cause here, since a much bigger clone is one base away. The V and J genes are TRBV11-2 and TRBJ2-1; 9 positions match TRBD2. V was pared by 5 bases and J by 9 bases, with 14 bases of the junction left unmatched. CDR1 and CDR2 from the germline V gene are SGHAT and FQNNGV. The CDR3 is made up of 16 amino acids. The CDR3 bases are TGTGCCAGCAGCCCCGCGACTAGCGGCGGGTTAATTGAGCAGTTCTTC. Protein sequence: CASSPATSGGLIEQFF.

This clonotype was detected ten times or more. The rearrangement links TRBV7-2 to TRBJ2-3, with D unresolved. Germline loops: CDR1 SGHTA, CDR2 FQGNSA. Trimming removed 1 base at V and 5 bases at J, with 7 bases between. This CDR3 comprises 13 residues. CDR3 DNA: TGTGCCAGCAGCTTAGGGGCATTAGATACGCAGTATTTT. This encodes CASSLGALDTQYF.

A note on this clonotype: Only one base separates this from a far larger clonotype, so it likely reflects a read error. The V and J genes are TRBV28 and TRBJ2-1; unclear D gene. CDR3 size: 14 residues. Trimming took off 5 bases at V and 10 bases at J, with 18 bases between the two ends. Germline V lookup: CDR1 MDHEN, CDR2 SYDVKM. The CDR3 DNA follows: TGTGCCAGCAGTCCATCGGCTCGCTCCTACGAGCAGTTCTTC. This codes for CASSPSARSYEQFF.

This clonotype was seen many times. The V call is TRBV18, the J call TRBJ1-1, with D possibly matching TRBD1 (6 bases). Looked up from germline, CDR1 is KGHSH and CDR2 is LQKENI. The CDR3 covers 13 residues. Trimming took off 3 bases at V and 3 bases at J, with 8 bases between the two ends. This chain's CDR3 is CASSPGHHTEAFF. DNA for the CDR3: TGTGCCAGCTCACCGGGACACCACACTGAAGCTTTCTTT.

This clonotype was counted many times. This sequence joins TRBV28 and TRBJ2-5, with D possibly matching TRBD2 (5 bases). Germline CDR1 MDHEN, CDR2 SYDVKM. This CDR3 is 16 amino acids long. Trimming removed 6 bases at V and 3 bases at J, with 20 bases between. The CDR3 spells CASRVPLSGSEETQYF. In DNA form, the CDR3 reads TGTGCCAGCAGGGTTCCACTGTCGGGGTCCGAAGAGACCCAGTACTTC.

Of note for this clonotype: A clone one base away is much larger, so this may be a read error. The final CDR3 position lacks the conserved phenylalanine or tryptophan, pointing to a likely read error. As DNA, the CDR3 is TGTGCCAGCAGCTTATACAGTGGGAGAACGACAGATACGCAGTATCTT. Protein product: CASSLYSGRTTDTQYL. The V and J genes are TRBV11-2 and TRBJ2-3; TRBD2 might be the D (5 bases). CDR1 SGHAT and CDR2 FQNNGV come from the germline V gene. V lost 2 bases, J lost 3 bases, and 15 bases lay in between. The CDR3 has 16 residues.

V usage is TRBV20-1 and J usage is TRBJ2-5; 12 bases line up with TRBD2. This CDR3 spans 15 amino acids. V lost 4 bases to trimming and J lost 4 bases; unmatched junction nucleotides: 7. Germline CDR1 and CDR2: DFQATT and SNEGSKA (reference sequence). DNA of the CDR3: TGCAGTGCTACGGGACTAGCGGGTACGGGAGAGACCCAGTACTTC. Protein product: CSATGLAGTGETQYF.